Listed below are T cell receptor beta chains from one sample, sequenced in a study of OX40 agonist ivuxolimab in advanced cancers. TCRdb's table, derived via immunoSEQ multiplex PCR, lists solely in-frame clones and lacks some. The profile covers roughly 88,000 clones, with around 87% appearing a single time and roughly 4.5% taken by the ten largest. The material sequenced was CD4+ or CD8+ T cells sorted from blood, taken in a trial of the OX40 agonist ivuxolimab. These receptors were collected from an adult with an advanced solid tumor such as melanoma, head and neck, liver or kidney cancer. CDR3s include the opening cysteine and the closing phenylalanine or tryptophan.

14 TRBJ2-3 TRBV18 CASSLGDVPDTQYF
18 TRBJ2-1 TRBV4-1 CASSQEFVGGVVGNEQFF
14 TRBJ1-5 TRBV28 CASSGPQGYQPQHF
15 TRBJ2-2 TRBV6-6 CASSLIQGGTGELFF
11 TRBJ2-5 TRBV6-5 CAARGIETQYF
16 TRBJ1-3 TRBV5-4 CASSFSDRAMGNTIYF
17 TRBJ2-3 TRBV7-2 CASSLQSAGGSTDTQYF
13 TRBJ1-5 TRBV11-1 CASSHGENQPQHF
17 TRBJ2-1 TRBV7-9 CASSRGLAGGSYNEQFF
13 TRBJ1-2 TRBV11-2 CASRGQGVYGYTF
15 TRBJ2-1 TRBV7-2 CASSRTSGEYNEQFF
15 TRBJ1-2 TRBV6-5 CASQATLPQGRGYTF
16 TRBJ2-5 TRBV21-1 CASSKKRTSDRRTQYF
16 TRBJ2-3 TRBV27 CASSFWTSGSGDTQYF
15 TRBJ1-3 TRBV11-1 CASSSQPTSGNTIYF
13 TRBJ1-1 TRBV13 CASSLGEDTEAFF
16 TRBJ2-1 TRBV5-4 CASSPKTSGRHNEQFF
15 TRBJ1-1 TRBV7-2 CASSPLGATALSAFF
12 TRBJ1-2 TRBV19 CASSYTNYGYTF
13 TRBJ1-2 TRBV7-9 CASSRDGLGGYTF
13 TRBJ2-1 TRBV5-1 CASSRDSNNEQFF
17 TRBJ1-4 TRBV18 CASSPLRQGATNEKLFF
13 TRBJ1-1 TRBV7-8 CASSFLVQTEAFF
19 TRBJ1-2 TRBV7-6 CASSLPPPVQGRFDYGYTF
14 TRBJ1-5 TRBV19 CASSTGVNNQPQHF
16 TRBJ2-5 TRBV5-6 CASSARTGLRQETQYF
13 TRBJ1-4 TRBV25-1 CASSQPEVEKLFF
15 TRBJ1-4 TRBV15 CATSRSGALNEKLFF
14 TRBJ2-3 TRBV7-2 CASSAGWDSDTQYF
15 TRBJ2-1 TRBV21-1 CASSKREGPYNEQFF
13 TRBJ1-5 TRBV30 CAWSPQGNQPQHF
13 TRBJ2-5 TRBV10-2 CASSTRLEETQYF
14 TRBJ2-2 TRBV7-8 CASSPRTGYGELFF
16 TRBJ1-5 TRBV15 CATSRPGQGGNQPQHF
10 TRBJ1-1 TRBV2 CARGQGRAFF
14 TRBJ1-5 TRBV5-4 CASSFKDSNQPQHF
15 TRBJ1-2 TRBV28 CASRAGDRGWLGYTF
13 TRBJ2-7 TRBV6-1 CASSQIRGGEQYF
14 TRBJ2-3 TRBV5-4 CASSLSLAEDTQYF
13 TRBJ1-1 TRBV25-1 CASEERGNTEAFF